Following are 27 T cell receptor beta chains from one sample sequenced in a study of shared clonotypes between healthy human individuals. Measured with immunoSEQ multiplex PCR; TCRdb has only the in-frame clones, and not every one. Of more than 2,000,000 clones listed, approximately 93% are singletons. Sequenced material: naive CD4+ T cells from PBMCs. The subset: CD45RA+ positively selected. These receptors all stem from a man in his late teens or twenties in good health. Some clones in this sample may be carry-over from other donors' samples.

This rearrangement joins TRBV25-1 to TRBJ1-3, with D hard to call. This CDR3 has 13 amino acids. V was pared by 11 bases and J by 2 bases, with 13 bases between. Germline V gene lookup returns CDR1 MGHDK and CDR2 SYGVNS. CDR3 residues: CASTPWAGNTIYF. CDR3 nucleotide sequence: TGTGCCTCCACCCCGTGGGCTGGAAACACCATATATTTT.

The CDR3 loop reads CASSLLRTGNTEAFF. As DNA, the CDR3 is TGTGCCAGCAGCCTACTGAGGACGGGGAACACTGAAGCTTTCTTT. This chain links TRBV27 with TRBJ1-1, with D uncertain. Germline V lookup: CDR1 MNHEY, CDR2 SMNVEV (reference sequence). This CDR3 comprises 15 residues. V shed 6 bases and J shed 1 base, with 15 bases lying between them.

V usage is TRBV29-1 and J usage is TRBJ2-7, with D possibly TRBD1 on 5 matching bases. Trimming cost V 7 bases and J 0 bases, with 13 bases left between them. The V gene's germline CDR1 is SQVTM and CDR2 ANQGSEA. The CDR3 length is 13 residues. CDR3 sequence reads: CSGGTGNSYEQYF. The CDR3 coding sequence is TGCAGCGGGGGAACAGGAAACTCCTACGAGCAGTACTTC.

The rearrangement links TRBV28 to TRBJ2-3, with 11 bases fitting TRBD2. CDR1 and CDR2 (germline): MDHEN, SYDVKM. After removal of 4 bases from V and 3 bases from J, the junction contained 9 bases not matched to a gene. There are 17 residues in the CDR3. CDR3 sequence: CASSSVGLAGGTDTQYF. The CDR3 DNA reads TGTGCCAGCAGTTCCGTCGGACTAGCGGGTGGTACAGATACGCAGTATTTT.

The chain uses TRBV14 and TRBJ1-3; the D is unclear. This CDR3 region has 11 residues. The germline CDR1 and CDR2 sequences are SGHDN and FVKESK. Trimming pared 4 bases from V and 5 bases from J, leaving 3 bases between. As DNA, the CDR3 is TGTGCCAGCAGCCTAAGAAACACCATATATTTT. Amino acid sequence: CASSLRNTIYF.

Remarks on this clone: Distinct nucleotide sequences in the sample also encode this CDR3. The CDR3 region has the DNA TGTGCCAGCAGCCCAACAGGGGCGCAAGAGACCCAGTACTTC. This codes for CASSPTGAQETQYF. The rearrangement joins TRBV7-3 to TRBJ2-5; 7 bases match TRBD1. The CDR3 loop spans 14 amino acids. Germline assignment: CDR1 SGHTA and CDR2 FQGTGA. The ends lost 5 bases at V and 2 bases at J; junction bases unmatched: 5. Based on the CDR3 plus reference TRBV7-3 and TRBJ2-5, the full variable domain is GAGVSQTPSNKVTEKGKYVELRCDPISGHTALYWYRQSLGQGPEFLIYFQGTGAADDSGLPNDRFFAVRPEGSVSTLKIQRTERGDSAVYLCASSPTGAQETQYFGPGTRLLVL.

The chain recombines TRBV7-9 with TRBJ2-1; 7 bases align to TRBD1. Germline V gene data show CDR1 as SEHNR and CDR2 as FQNEAQ (reference sequence). J gave up 4 bases and V 5 bases, and 11 bases lay outside the gene matches. The CDR3 runs 16 residues. The CDR3 sequence is CASSPSAWTGYNEQFF. For the CDR3, the DNA is TGTGCCAGCAGCCCGAGCGCCTGGACAGGTTACAATGAGCAGTTCTTC.

The chain carries TRBV5-1 and TRBJ1-4; 7 nucleotides agree with TRBD1. Germline values: CDR1 SGHRS, CDR2 YFSETQ. The CDR3 spans 16 residues. Trimming removed 4 bases from V and 4 bases from J; junction bases left unmatched: 10. The CDR3, as DNA: TGCGCCAGCAGCCCAGTAGGGGGACAGTTTAATGAAAAACTGTTTTTT. This sequence encodes CASSPVGGQFNEKLFF.

V gene TRBV30 combines with J gene TRBJ1-3; TRBD1 might be the D (6 bases). The CDR3 runs to 15 residues. The V end lost 2 bases, the J end lost 9 bases, and 20 bases lay between the germline ends. Germline V CDR1 and CDR2: GTSNPN, SVGIG (reference sequence). CDR3 nucleotides: TGTGCCTGGAGTCGGGGGACATCCTGGGAGGGCACCATATATTTT. Encoded protein: CAWSRGTSWEGTIYF.

The gene calls are TRBV7-2 and TRBJ2-1; D unclear. V was clipped by 5 bases and J by 2 bases, with 7 bases between them. The CDR3 runs to 13 residues. In germline, CDR1 is SGHTA, CDR2 FQGNSA. CDR3 protein: CASSPDPYNEQFF. The CDR3 DNA is TGTGCCAGCAGCCCTGACCCCTACAATGAGCAGTTCTTC.

The rearrangement uses TRBV29-1 and TRBJ1-1, with D possibly TRBD1 on 6 matching bases. V was trimmed by 4 bases and J by 5 bases, leaving 20 bases between them. Germline-derived CDR1 and CDR2 are SQVTM and ANQGSEA. This CDR3 has 15 residues. CDR3 protein: CSVVYPGTKGTEAFF. CDR3 sequence (DNA): TGCAGCGTTGTTTACCCCGGGACAAAGGGGACTGAAGCTTTCTTT.

The chain carries TRBV6-5 and TRBJ2-3; 7 positions agree with TRBD2. The CDR3 contains 15 residues. The germline gives CDR1 MNHEY, CDR2 SVGAGI. V lost 3 bases, J lost 6 bases, and 9 bases stayed unmatched. The CDR3 is CASSYGAGRADTQYF. CDR3 DNA sequence: TGTGCCAGCAGTTATGGGGCAGGGAGGGCGGATACGCAGTATTTT.

The chain couples TRBV29-1 to TRBJ1-2; D is unresolved. CDR1 SQVTM and CDR2 ANQGSEA come from the germline V gene. The V and J ends lost 3 bases and 4 bases respectively, with 12 bases between them. CDR3 length: 13 residues. This CDR3 is CSVDEVGGYGYTF. The CDR3 nucleotides read TGCAGCGTTGACGAGGTCGGAGGCTATGGCTACACCTTC. The variable domain in full, completed from reference TRBV29-1 and TRBJ1-2, reads SAVISQKPSRDICQRGTSLTIQCQVDSQVTMMFWYRQQPGQSLTLIATANQGSEATYESGFVIDKFPISRPNLTFSTLTVSNMSPEDSSIYLCSVDEVGGYGYTFGSGTRLTVV.

The chain recombines TRBV11-1 with TRBJ2-7, with 8 bases matching TRBD1. V trimming: 6 bases; J trimming: 2 bases; junction bases outside the gene matches: 6. Germline loops: CDR1 SGHAT, CDR2 FQDESV (reference sequence). The CDR3 contains 14 residues. CDR3 bases: TGTGCCAGCAGTCGACAGGGGAGGACCTACGAGCAGTACTTC. Translated, it gives CASSRQGRTYEQYF.

The genes are TRBV27 and TRBJ1-2, with a tentative D call TRBD1 (5 bases). This CDR3 comprises 12 residues. Germline loops: CDR1 MNHEY, CDR2 SMNVEV (reference sequence). Trimming removed 2 bases from V and 8 bases from J, with 9 bases in between. Here the CDR3 DNA reads TGTGCCAGCAGTTTACACGGGACGGGCTACACCTTC. The encoded protein is CASSLHGTGYTF.

To note about this clone: The sample has other DNA sequences that encode this CDR3 too. The chain uses TRBV5-4 and TRBJ2-3, with 8 positions matching TRBD2. Unmatched junction bases numbered 5, after V lost 1 base and J lost 1 base. Germline V gives CDR1 SGHNT, CDR2 YYREEE (reference sequence). The CDR3 runs 16 residues. The CDR3 bases are TGTGCCAGCAGCTTGTTTGCGGGAGGAGGCACAGATACGCAGTATTTT. Its protein product is CASSLFAGGGTDTQYF. The entire variable domain, with the rest obtained from reference TRBV5-4 and TRBJ2-3, is as follows: ETGVTQSPTHLIKTRGQQVTLRCSSQSGHNTVSWYQQALGQGPQFIFQYYREEENGRGNFPPRFSGLQFPNYSSELNVNALELDDSALYLCASSLFAGGGTDTQYFGPGTRLTVL.

CDR3 residues: CASSPYLDVLDIQYF. Written as DNA, the CDR3 is TGTGCCAGCAGCCCCTACCTCGATGTTTTGGACATTCAGTACTTC. The chain employs TRBV9 and TRBJ2-4; D gene ambiguous. This CDR3 has 15 residues. With 4 bases removed from V and 8 bases from J, the gap between germline ends came to 19 bases. From germline, CDR1 is SGDLS and CDR2 YYNGEE.

The rearrangement joins TRBV9 to TRBJ2-7; 10 bases fit TRBD2. The CDR3 consists of 15 residues. J lost 3 bases, V lost 2 bases, and 5 bases had no gene match. CDR1 and CDR2 (germline): SGDLS, YYNGEE. The CDR3 sequence is CASSVSSGGYYEQYF. The CDR3 DNA follows: TGTGCCAGCAGCGTTTCTAGCGGGGGTTACTACGAGCAGTACTTC.

The chain uses TRBV7-9 and TRBJ1-2; 8 bases agree with TRBD1. Unmatched junction bases numbered 7, after V lost 5 bases and J lost 11 bases. The CDR3 loop spans 12 amino acids. Germline values: CDR1 SEHNR, CDR2 FQNEAQ (reference sequence). CDR3 nucleotide sequence: TGTGCCAGCAGCCATTGGACAGGGCTATACACCTTC. This codes for CASSHWTGLYTF.

This chain joins TRBV28 and TRBJ2-1; D is unresolved. This CDR3 region has 12 residues. The germline gives CDR1 MDHEN, CDR2 SYDVKM. With 3 bases removed from V and 5 bases from J, the gap between germline ends came to 5 bases. The CDR3 DNA follows: TGTGCCAGCAGTTTCGCGCACAATGAGCAGTTCTTC. It is translated as CASSFAHNEQFF.

Regarding this clone: This same CDR3 is encoded by further DNA sequences in the sample. V and J are TRBV28 and TRBJ1-2; D is possibly TRBD1 (6 bases). From germline, CDR1 is MDHEN and CDR2 SYDVKM. The CDR3 has 12 amino acids. With 6 bases removed from V and 8 bases from J, the gap between germline ends came to 13 bases. CDR3 sequence reads: CASRTPGEGYTF. The CDR3 DNA sequence: TGTGCCAGCAGGACCCCAGGGGAAGGCTACACCTTC.

The rearrangement links TRBV6-4 to TRBJ2-3, with TRBD2 identical over 10 bases. Germline CDR1 reads MRHNA; CDR2 reads SNTAGT. After removal of 6 bases from V and 10 bases from J, the junction contained 13 bases not matched to a gene. The CDR3 loop spans 15 amino acids. The CDR3 coding sequence is TGTGCCAGCAGCCTCGGGACTAGCGACCCTCATGCGCAGTATTTT. Protein product: CASSLGTSDPHAQYF.

This chain uses TRBV27 with TRBJ2-5; D may be TRBD1 (7 bases). Germline loops: CDR1 MNHEY, CDR2 SMNVEV (reference sequence). Trimming took off 8 bases at V and 5 bases at J, with 18 bases between the two ends. This CDR3 has 14 residues. CDR3 nucleotide sequence: TGTGCCAGCCAGCCAGGGGGGCGCCTGGAGACCCAGTACTTC. Protein sequence: CASQPGGRLETQYF.

CDR3 DNA: TGCGCCAGCGCCGCATGCCGGGACAGAAACTCCTACGAGCAGTACTTC. This sequence encodes CASAACRDRNSYEQYF. The chain employs TRBV23-1 and TRBJ2-7; 7 nucleotides match TRBD1. TRBV23-1 carries the ORF label, with uncertain function. The CDR3 spans 16 residues. V dropped 8 bases and J dropped 0; count of bases not matched to a gene: 13.

The V call is TRBV4-1, the J call TRBJ1-2; weak D call: TRBD1 (6 bases). The germline V and J ends were trimmed by 1 base and 6 bases, with 18 bases remaining between them. Germline lookup yields CDR1 MGHRA and CDR2 YSYEKL. This CDR3 has 16 amino acids. In DNA form, the CDR3 reads TGCGCCAGCAGCCAAGCATTCTTACAGGGACGGCATGGCTACACCTTC. Encoded protein: CASSQAFLQGRHGYTF.

DNA of the CDR3: TGTGCCAGCAGGATGGGTGTTGTGCAGTTCTTC. Translated, it gives CASRMGVVQFF. This chain uses TRBV6-4 with TRBJ2-1; D is uncertain. CDR3 length: 11 amino acids. The V gene lost 6 bases and the J gene lost 12 bases, with 12 bases spanning the gap. Germline V gene lookup returns CDR1 MRHNA and CDR2 SNTAGT.

Only one count was recorded for this clone. The chain is built from TRBV5-1 and TRBJ2-1, with D perhaps TRBD2 (6 bases). V was clipped by 3 bases and J by 10 bases, with 11 bases between them. The CDR3 has 12 residues. In germline, CDR1 is SGHRS, CDR2 YFSETQ. DNA for the CDR3: TGCGCCAGCAGCTACCCGGAGGGCGAGCAGTTCTTC. This codes for CASSYPEGEQFF.